What follows describes a single T cell receptor beta chain. The V and J ends lost 0 bases and 4 bases, in that order; junction bases with no gene match: 5. CDR1 KGHSH and CDR2 LQKENI come from the germline V gene. The CDR3 has 16 amino acids. The record originates from a study of T cell changes during pregnancy in multiple sclerosis. Profiled with immunoSEQ multiplex PCR; TCRdb holds only in-frame clones, not every one. The data contain roughly 53,000 clones, around 92% of them singletons. The clonotype comes from a female donor with multiple sclerosis, enrolled in a pregnancy study. The chain joins TRBV18 to TRBJ2-3, with 9 bases lining up with TRBD2. The sequences come from CD4+ T cells from peripheral blood mononuclear cells, collected in the third trimester of pregnancy. This CDR3 is CASSPPRGGRADTQYF. The CDR3 coding sequence is TGTGCCAGCTCACCACCCCGAGGCGGGAGGGCAGATACGCAGTATTTT.